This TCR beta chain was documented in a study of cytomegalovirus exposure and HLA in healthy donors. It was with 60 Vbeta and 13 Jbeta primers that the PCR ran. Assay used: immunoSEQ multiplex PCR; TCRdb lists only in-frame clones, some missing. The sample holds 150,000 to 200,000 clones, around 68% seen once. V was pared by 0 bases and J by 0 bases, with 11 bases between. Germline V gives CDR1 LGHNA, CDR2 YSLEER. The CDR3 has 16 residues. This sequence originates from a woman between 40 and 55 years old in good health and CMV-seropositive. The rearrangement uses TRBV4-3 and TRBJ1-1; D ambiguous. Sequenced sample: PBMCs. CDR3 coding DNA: TGCGCCAGCAGCCAAGATTACCGGGAATTGAACACTGAAGCTTTCTTT. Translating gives CASSQDYRELNTEAFF.